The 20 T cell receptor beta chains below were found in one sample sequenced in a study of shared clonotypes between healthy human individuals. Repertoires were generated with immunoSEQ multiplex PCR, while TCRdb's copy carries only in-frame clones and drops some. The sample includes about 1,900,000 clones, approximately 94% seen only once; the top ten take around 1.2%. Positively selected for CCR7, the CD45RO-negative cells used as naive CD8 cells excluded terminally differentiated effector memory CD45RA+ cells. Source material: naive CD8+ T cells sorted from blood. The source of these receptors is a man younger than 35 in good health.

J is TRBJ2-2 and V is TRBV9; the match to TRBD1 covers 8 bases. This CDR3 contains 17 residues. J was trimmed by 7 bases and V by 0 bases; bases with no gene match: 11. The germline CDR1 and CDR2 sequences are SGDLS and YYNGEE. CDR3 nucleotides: TGTGCCAGCAGCGTAGGGCCAGGGGGCGGATCAAACGGGGAGCTGTTTTTT. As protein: CASSVGPGGGSNGELFF.

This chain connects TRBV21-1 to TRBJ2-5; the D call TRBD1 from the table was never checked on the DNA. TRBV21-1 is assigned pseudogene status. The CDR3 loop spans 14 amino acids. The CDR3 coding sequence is TGTGCCAGCAGCAAATCCAGGGAAGAAGAGACCCAGTACTTC. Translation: CASSKSREEETQYF.

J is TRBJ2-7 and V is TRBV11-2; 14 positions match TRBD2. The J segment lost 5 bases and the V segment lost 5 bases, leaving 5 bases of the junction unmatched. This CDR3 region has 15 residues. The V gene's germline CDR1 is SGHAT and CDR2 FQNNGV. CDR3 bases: TGTGCCAGCAGCCCCGGACTAGCGGGAGGACACGAGCAGTACTTC. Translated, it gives CASSPGLAGGHEQYF.

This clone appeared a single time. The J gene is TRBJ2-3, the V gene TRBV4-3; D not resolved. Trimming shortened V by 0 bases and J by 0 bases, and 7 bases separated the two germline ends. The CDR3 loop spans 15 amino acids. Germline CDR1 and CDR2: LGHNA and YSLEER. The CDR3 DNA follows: TGCGCCAGCAGCCAAGATCTGCGAAGCACAGATACGCAGTATTTT. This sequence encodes CASSQDLRSTDTQYF.

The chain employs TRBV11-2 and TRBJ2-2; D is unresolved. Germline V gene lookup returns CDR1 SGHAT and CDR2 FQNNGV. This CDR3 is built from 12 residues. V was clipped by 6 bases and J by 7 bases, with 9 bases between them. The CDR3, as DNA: TGTGCCAGCAGTGATGGGGTCGGGGAGCTGTTTTTT. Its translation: CASSDGVGELFF.

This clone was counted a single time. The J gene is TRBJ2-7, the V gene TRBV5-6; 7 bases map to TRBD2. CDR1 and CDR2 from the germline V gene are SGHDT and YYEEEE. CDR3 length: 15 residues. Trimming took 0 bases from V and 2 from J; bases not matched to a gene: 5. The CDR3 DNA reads TGTGCCAGCAGCTTGGGCGGGAGTTACACCTACGAGCAGTACTTC. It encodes CASSLGGSYTYEQYF.

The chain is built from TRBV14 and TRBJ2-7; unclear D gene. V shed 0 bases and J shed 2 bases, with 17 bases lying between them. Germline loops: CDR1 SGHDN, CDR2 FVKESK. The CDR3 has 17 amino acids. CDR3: CASSQDLGNSAPYEQYF. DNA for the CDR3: TGTGCCAGCAGCCAAGATCTAGGAAACAGCGCGCCCTACGAGCAGTACTTC.

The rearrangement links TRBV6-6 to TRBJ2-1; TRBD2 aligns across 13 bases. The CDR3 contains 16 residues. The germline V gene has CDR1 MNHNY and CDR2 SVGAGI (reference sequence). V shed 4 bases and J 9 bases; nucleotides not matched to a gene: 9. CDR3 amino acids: CASSLTSGGISTEQFF. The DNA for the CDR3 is TGTGCCAGCAGTTTGACTAGCGGGGGGATATCCACTGAGCAGTTCTTC.

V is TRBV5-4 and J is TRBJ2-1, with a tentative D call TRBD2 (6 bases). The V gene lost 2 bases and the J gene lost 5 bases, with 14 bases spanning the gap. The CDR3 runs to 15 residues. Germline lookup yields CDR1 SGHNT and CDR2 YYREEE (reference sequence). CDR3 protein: CASSFRGGGHNEQFF. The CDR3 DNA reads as TGTGCCAGCAGCTTTCGGGGAGGAGGGCACAATGAGCAGTTCTTC. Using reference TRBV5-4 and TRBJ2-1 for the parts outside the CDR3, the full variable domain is ETGVTQSPTHLIKTRGQQVTLRCSSQSGHNTVSWYQQALGQGPQFIFQYYREEENGRGNFPPRFSGLQFPNYSSELNVNALELDDSALYLCASSFRGGGHNEQFFGPGTRLTVL.

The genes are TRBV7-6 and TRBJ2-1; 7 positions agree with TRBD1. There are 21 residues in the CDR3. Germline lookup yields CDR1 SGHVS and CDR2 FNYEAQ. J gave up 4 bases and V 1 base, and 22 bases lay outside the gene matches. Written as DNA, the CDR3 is TGTGCCAGCAGCTTAGATGGACAGCTTGGGCATACAGGGGCGTCATACAATGAGCAGTTCTTC. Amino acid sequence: CASSLDGQLGHTGASYNEQFF.

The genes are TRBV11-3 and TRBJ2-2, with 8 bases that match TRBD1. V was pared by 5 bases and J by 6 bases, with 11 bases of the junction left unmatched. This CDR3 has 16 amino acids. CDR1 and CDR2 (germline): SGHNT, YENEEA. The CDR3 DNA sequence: TGTGCCAGCAGCCCCAGGACAGGGCCGTGGGCCGGGGAGCTGTTTTTT. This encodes CASSPRTGPWAGELFF.

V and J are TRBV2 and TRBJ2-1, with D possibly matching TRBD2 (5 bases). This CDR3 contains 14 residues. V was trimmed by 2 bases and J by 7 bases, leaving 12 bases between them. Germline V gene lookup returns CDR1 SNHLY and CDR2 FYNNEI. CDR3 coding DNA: TGTGCCAGCAGTGAATGGGTAGGAGGTAATGAGCAGTTCTTC. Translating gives CASSEWVGGNEQFF.

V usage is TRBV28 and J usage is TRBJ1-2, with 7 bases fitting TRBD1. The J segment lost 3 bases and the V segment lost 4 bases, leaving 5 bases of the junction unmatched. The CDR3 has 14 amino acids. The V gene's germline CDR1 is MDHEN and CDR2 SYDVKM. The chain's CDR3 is CASSSWDRDYGYTF. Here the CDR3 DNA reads TGTGCCAGCAGTTCTTGGGACAGAGACTATGGCTACACCTTC.

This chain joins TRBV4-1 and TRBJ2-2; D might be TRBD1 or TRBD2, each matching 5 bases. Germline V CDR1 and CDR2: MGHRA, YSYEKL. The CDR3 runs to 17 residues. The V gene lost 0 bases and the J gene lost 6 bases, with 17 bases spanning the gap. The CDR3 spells CASSQDIGAGPAGELFF. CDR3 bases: TGCGCCAGCAGCCAAGACATCGGGGCCGGGCCGGCCGGGGAGCTGTTTTTT.

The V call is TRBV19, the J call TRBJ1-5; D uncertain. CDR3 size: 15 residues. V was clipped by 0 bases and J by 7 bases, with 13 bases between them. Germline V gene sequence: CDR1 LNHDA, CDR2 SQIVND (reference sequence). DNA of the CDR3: TGTGCCAGTAGTATAGAGGACGCCCTGGCCCAGCCCCAGCATTTT. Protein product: CASSIEDALAQPQHF.

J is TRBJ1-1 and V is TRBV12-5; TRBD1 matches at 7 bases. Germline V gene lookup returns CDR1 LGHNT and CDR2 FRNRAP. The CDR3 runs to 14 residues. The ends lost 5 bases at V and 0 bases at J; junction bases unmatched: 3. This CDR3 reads CASGPGGLNTEAFF. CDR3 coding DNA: TGTGCTAGTGGTCCAGGGGGGCTGAACACTGAAGCTTTCTTT.

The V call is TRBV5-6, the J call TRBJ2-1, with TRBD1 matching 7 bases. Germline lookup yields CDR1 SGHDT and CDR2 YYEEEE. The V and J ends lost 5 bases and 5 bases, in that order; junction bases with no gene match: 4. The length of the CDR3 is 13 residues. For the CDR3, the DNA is TGTGCCAGCAGTTCGGGACAGAACAATGAGCAGTTCTTC. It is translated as CASSSGQNNEQFF.

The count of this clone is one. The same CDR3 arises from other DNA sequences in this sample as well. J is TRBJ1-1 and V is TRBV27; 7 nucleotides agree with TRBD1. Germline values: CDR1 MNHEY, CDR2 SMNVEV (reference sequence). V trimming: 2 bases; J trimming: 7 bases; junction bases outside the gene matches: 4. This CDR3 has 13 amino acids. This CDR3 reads CASSLGRQGEAFF. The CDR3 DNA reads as TGTGCCAGCAGTTTAGGGAGACAGGGTGAAGCTTTCTTT.

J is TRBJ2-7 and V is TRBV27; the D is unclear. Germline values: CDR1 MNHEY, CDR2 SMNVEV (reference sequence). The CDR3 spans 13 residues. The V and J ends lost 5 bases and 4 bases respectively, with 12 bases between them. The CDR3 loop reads CASSRAADYEQYF. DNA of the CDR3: TGTGCCAGCAGTCGCGCAGCCGATTACGAGCAGTACTTC.

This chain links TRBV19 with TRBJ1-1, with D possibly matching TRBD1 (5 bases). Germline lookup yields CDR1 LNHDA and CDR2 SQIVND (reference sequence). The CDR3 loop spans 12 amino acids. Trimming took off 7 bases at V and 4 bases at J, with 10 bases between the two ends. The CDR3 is CASKSGITEAFF. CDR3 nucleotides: TGTGCCAGTAAATCAGGGATCACTGAAGCTTTCTTT. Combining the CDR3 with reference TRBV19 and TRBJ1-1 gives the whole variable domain DGGITQSPKYLFRKEGQNVTLSCEQNLNHDAMYWYRQDPGQGLRLIYYSQIVNDFQKGDIAEGYSVSREKKESFPLTVTSAQKNPTAFYLCASKSGITEAFFGQGTRLTVV.